Below, 20 T cell receptor beta chains from the same sample are listed, as sequenced in a study of blood T cell repertoires in COVID-19. The assay was immunoSEQ multiplex PCR, and TCRdb's table has in-frame clones only and misses some. The sample carries around 170,000 clones, less than 90% recorded once. The sample comprised PBMCs or T cells enriched from blood (not recorded which). The receptors shown here come from a woman in her 50s who had recovered from COVID-19.

The chain is built from TRBV5-6 and TRBJ2-1, with 9 bases that match TRBD2. The V gene end was trimmed by 3 bases and the J gene end by 5 bases; junction bases not matched to a gene: 15. From germline, CDR1 is SGHDT and CDR2 YYEEEE. CDR3 length: 18 residues. For the CDR3, the DNA is TGTGCCAGCAGCTCCAAACCTGGGACTAGCCCTAATGACAATGAGCAGTTCTTC. This translates into CASSSKPGTSPNDNEQFF.

The chain is built from TRBV7-9 and TRBJ2-3; perhaps TRBD1 as D (6 bases). The V end was cut by 5 bases, the J end by 6 bases, with 12 bases between. CDR1 is SEHNR, CDR2 FQNEAQ, per germline (reference sequence). The CDR3 has 13 residues. The CDR3: CASSPGGVDTQYF. DNA of the CDR3: TGTGCCAGCAGCCCTGGGGGCGTGGATACGCAGTATTTT.

The chain couples TRBV19 to TRBJ2-7; D might be TRBD2 (6 bases). With 4 bases removed from V and 2 bases from J, the gap between germline ends came to 15 bases. CDR3 size: 15 residues. From germline, CDR1 is LNHDA and CDR2 SQIVND (reference sequence). The DNA for the CDR3 is TGTGCCAGTAGTAGGGCTGGGGCGGGACCCTACGAGCAGTACTTC. Its translation: CASSRAGAGPYEQYF.

V gene TRBV3-1 (or the pseudogene TRBV3-2) combines with J gene TRBJ2-4; 7 positions match TRBD2. This CDR3 contains 15 residues. The germline V gene has CDR1 LGHDT and CDR2 YNNKEL (reference sequence). V was pared by 5 bases and J by 2 bases, with 6 bases of the junction left unmatched. The CDR3 sequence: CASSGRGGPKNIQYF. Here the CDR3 DNA reads TGTGCCAGCAGCGGTAGGGGAGGGCCCAAAAACATTCAGTACTTC.

CDR3 sequence: CASSFTGGHEQFF. CDR3 nucleotides: TGTGCCAGCAGCTTTACAGGGGGCCATGAGCAGTTCTTC. J is TRBJ2-1 and V is TRBV7-8, with 9 bases matching TRBD1. V lost 3 bases to trimming and J lost 8 bases; unmatched junction nucleotides: 2. Germline CDR1 reads SGHVS; CDR2 reads FQNEAQ. This CDR3 contains 13 residues.

In its sample, this clone was seen a few times. This rearrangement joins TRBV28 to TRBJ1-6; D is unclear. CDR3 length: 14 amino acids. Germline assignment: CDR1 MDHEN and CDR2 SYDVKM. V gave up 6 bases and J gave up 8 bases, with 14 bases separating them. The CDR3 is CASRIDTSHSPLHF. For the CDR3, the DNA is TGTGCCAGCAGGATTGACACCTCTCATTCACCCCTCCACTTT.

This clone occurred once. V and J are TRBV10-1 and TRBJ2-1, with TRBD2 matching 10 bases. V shed 8 bases, J shed 5 bases, and the junction held 9 bases outside the gene matches. Germline CDR1 and CDR2: WNHNN and SYGVQD (reference sequence). CDR3 length: 15 residues. CDR3 region: CASLSLAGENNEQFF. The DNA of the CDR3 is TGCGCCAGCCTCTCTCTAGCGGGAGAAAACAATGAGCAGTTCTTC.

This rearrangement joins TRBV19 to TRBJ2-2; 7 nucleotides line up with TRBD1. The J segment lost 7 bases and the V segment lost 4 bases, leaving 6 bases of the junction unmatched. The CDR3 runs 14 residues. CDR1 is LNHDA and CDR2 is SQIVND in the germline V gene (reference sequence). CDR3 protein: CASSRRQGGGELFF. CDR3 nucleotide sequence: TGTGCCAGTAGTAGAAGACAGGGCGGCGGGGAGCTGTTTTTT. The variable domain in full, with the rest retrieved from reference TRBV19 and TRBJ2-2, is DGGITQSPKYLFRKEGQNVTLSCEQNLNHDAMYWYRQDPGQGLRLIYYSQIVNDFQKGDIAEGYSVSREKKESFPLTVTSAQKNPTAFYLCASSRRQGGGELFFGEGSRLTVL.

This chain connects TRBV5-1 to TRBJ1-1; TRBD1 matches at 7 bases. Per germline, CDR1 SGHRS and CDR2 YFSETQ. Trimming took 4 bases from V and 5 from J; bases not matched to a gene: 8. The length of the CDR3 is 14 residues. The CDR3 bases are TGCGCCAGCAGCGGAATACAGGGGATTACTGAAGCTTTCTTT. It codes for CASSGIQGITEAFF.

The rearrangement links TRBV7-2 to TRBJ1-2; a possible D gene is TRBD1 (6 bases). There are 15 residues in the CDR3. Trimming took 5 bases from V and 4 from J, leaving 17 bases between them. Germline V lookup: CDR1 SGHTA, CDR2 FQGNSA. CDR3 sequence reads: CASSPAPQGPYGYTF. Here the CDR3 DNA reads TGTGCCAGCAGCCCCGCCCCACAGGGACCCTATGGCTACACCTTC.

The J gene is TRBJ1-4, the V gene TRBV6-6; D ambiguous. From germline, CDR1 is MNHNY and CDR2 SVGAGI (reference sequence). This CDR3 is built from 14 residues. V was cut by 6 bases and J by 4 bases, with 12 bases left in between. The CDR3 DNA is TGTGCCAGCAGGCCAGCGGGCTTTAATGAAAAACTGTTTTTT. Translation gives CASRPAGFNEKLFF.

Written as DNA, the CDR3 is TGCGCCAGCAGTGTGGGGGGGCGCCCTCCTACCTACAATGAGCAGTTCTTC. This translates into CASSVGGRPPTYNEQFF. The chain combines TRBV10-1 with TRBJ2-1, with D tentatively TRBD2 (7 bases). CDR1 is WNHNN and CDR2 is SYGVQD in the germline V gene (reference sequence). This CDR3 has 17 amino acids. V shed 4 bases and J shed 2 bases, with 18 bases lying between them.

This rearrangement joins TRBV3-1 (or the pseudogene TRBV3-2) to TRBJ2-7; D possibly corresponds to TRBD2 (6 bases). Trimming shortened V by 0 bases and J by 5 bases, and 29 bases separated the two germline ends. Looked up from germline, CDR1 is LGHDT and CDR2 is YNNKEL (reference sequence). CDR3 length: 20 residues. The CDR3 protein is CASSQEARSGLIGSLHEQYF. DNA of the CDR3: TGTGCCAGCAGCCAAGAAGCAAGAAGCGGATTGATCGGGAGCCTCCACGAGCAGTACTTC.

The gene calls are TRBV6-5 and TRBJ1-2; 9 bases are a match to TRBD1. There are 15 residues in the CDR3. V was pared by 5 bases and J by 5 bases, with 9 bases of the junction left unmatched. CDR1 is MNHEY and CDR2 is SVGAGI in the germline V gene. This CDR3 reads CASSKSPGTGYGYTF. The CDR3 DNA reads as TGTGCCAGCAGTAAAAGCCCCGGGACAGGGTATGGCTACACCTTC.

V and J are TRBV7-3 and TRBJ2-1; 7 bases agree with TRBD2. CDR3 length equals 14 residues. Germline V gives CDR1 SGHTA, CDR2 FQGTGA. The ends lost 4 bases at V and 2 bases at J; junction bases unmatched: 2. As DNA, the CDR3 is TGTGCCAGCAGCTCGAGCGGGACCTACAATGAGCAGTTCTTC. It is translated as CASSSSGTYNEQFF. The full variable domain, rest sourced from reference TRBV7-3 and TRBJ2-1, is GAGVSQTPSNKVTEKGKYVELRCDPISGHTALYWYRQSLGQGPEFLIYFQGTGAADDSGLPNDRFFAVRPEGSVSTLKIQRTERGDSAVYLCASSSSGTYNEQFFGPGTRLTVL.

This chain joins TRBV27 and TRBJ1-5; D is ambiguous. The germline CDR1 and CDR2 sequences are MNHEY and SMNVEV (reference sequence). The CDR3 is 13 residues long. V dropped 3 bases and J dropped 0 bases, with 3 bases sitting between them. Written as DNA, the CDR3 is TGTGCCAGCAGTTTCAGTAGCAATCAGCCCCAGCATTTT. Amino acid sequence: CASSFSSNQPQHF.

The rearrangement joins TRBV5-6 to TRBJ1-5; the D is unclear. Germline V gives CDR1 SGHDT, CDR2 YYEEEE. CDR3 size: 14 residues. V lost 1 base to trimming and J lost 0 bases, with 5 bases between them. Written as DNA, the CDR3 is TGTGCCAGCAGCTTGCGCGGTAGCAATCAGCCCCAGCATTTT. It yields the protein CASSLRGSNQPQHF.

This chain uses TRBV6-6 with TRBJ1-1; D perhaps matches TRBD1 (5 bases). The CDR3 runs to 14 residues. With 7 bases removed from V and 1 base from J, the gap between germline ends came to 13 bases. Germline V gene sequence: CDR1 MNHNY, CDR2 SVGAGI (reference sequence). CDR3 nucleotides: TGTGCCAGCAACCGCCTAACAGGGAACACTGAAGCTTTCTTT. Its protein is CASNRLTGNTEAFF.

The J gene is TRBJ2-7, the V gene TRBV12-3 or TRBV12-4; D gene ambiguous. V was shortened by 6 bases and J by 4 bases, with 7 bases between the two germline ends. The CDR3 has 11 residues. This chain's CDR3 is CASRLFYEQYF. The DNA of the CDR3 is TGTGCCAGCAGACTATTTTACGAGCAGTACTTC.

This clone was seen more than once but under ten times. The rearrangement joins TRBV30 to TRBJ2-5, with a tentative D call TRBD2 (6 bases). Germline V gene sequence: CDR1 GTSNPN, CDR2 SVGIG (reference sequence). This CDR3 is 16 amino acids long. V dropped 2 bases and J dropped 5 bases, with 21 bases sitting between them. Written as DNA, the CDR3 is TGTGCCTGGAGTATTGAAGGAACTAGCTTTCGGGAGACCCAGTACTTC. It translates to CAWSIEGTSFRETQYF.